The sequence of this TCR beta chain was determined in a study of blood T cells in healthy people across ages. Study results and caveats: When set beside aged donors, long-lived donors presented more naive CD4+ cells and higher diversity.

With respect to this clonotype: The antigen remains undetermined.

PCR was performed a second time for 7 to 11 cycles using a sample-barcoded 5' primer and a J-beta primer mix. Tagging of each cDNA molecule was performed by a template-switch adaptor with 12 random nucleotides. TCRdb ran MiXCR on the 5' RACE reads and lists one entry per CDR3 protein. The sample carries 700,000 to 900,000 distinct CDR3 sequences, around half recorded once. The origin of this receptor is a man aged 80 or over in good health. The sequencing input was blood.

The CDR3 DNA reads TGTGCCAGCAGCCAAAGCATTCCGAGCACTGAAGCTTTCTTT. It encodes CASSQSIPSTEAFF. The gene calls are TRBV3-1 and TRBJ1-1; D is unresolved. Deletions cut 2 bases from V and 4 bases from J, with 11 bases between. There are 14 residues in the CDR3. The germline CDR1 and CDR2 sequences are LGHDT and YNNKEL (reference sequence).